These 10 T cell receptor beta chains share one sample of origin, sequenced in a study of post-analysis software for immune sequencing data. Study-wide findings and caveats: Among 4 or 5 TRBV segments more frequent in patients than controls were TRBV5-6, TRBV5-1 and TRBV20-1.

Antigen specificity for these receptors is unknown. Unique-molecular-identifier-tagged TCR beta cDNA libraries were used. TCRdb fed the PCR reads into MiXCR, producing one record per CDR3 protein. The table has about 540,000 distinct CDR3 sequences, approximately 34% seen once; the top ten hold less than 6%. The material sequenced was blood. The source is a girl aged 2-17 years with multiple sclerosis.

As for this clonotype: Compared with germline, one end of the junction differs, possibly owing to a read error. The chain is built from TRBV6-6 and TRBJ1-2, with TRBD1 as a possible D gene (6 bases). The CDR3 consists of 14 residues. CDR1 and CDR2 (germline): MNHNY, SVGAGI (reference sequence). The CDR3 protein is CTSSQTTGSDGYTF. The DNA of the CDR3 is TGTACCAGCAGTCAAACTACAGGGTCGGATGGCTACACCTTC.

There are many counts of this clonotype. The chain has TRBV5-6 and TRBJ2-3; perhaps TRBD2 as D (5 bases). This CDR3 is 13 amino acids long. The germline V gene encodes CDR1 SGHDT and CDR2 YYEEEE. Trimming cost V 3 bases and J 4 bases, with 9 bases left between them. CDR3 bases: TGTGCCAGCAGCTCCGAGGGCGCAGATACGCAGTATTTT. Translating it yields CASSSEGADTQYF.

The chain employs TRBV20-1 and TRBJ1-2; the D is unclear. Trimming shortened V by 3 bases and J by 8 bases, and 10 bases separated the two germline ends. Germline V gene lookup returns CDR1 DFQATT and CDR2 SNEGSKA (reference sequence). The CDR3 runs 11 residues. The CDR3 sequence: CSASSEGGYTF. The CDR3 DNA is TGCAGTGCTAGCTCGGAGGGAGGCTACACCTTC.

The CDR3 DNA is TGCAGTGCTAGAACCCCGGGAACGATTGAAGCTTTCTTT. This encodes CSARTPGTIEAFF. The chain employs TRBV20-1 and TRBJ1-1; D is unresolved. The germline CDR1 and CDR2 sequences are DFQATT and SNEGSKA (reference sequence). V lost 2 bases, J lost 7 bases, and 14 bases lay in between. The CDR3 is made up of 13 amino acids.

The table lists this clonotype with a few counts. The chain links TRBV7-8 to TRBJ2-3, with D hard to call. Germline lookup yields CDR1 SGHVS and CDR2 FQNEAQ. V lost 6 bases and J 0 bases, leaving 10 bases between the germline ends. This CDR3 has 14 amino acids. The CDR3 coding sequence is TGTGCCAGCAGACCTCTTTCTAGCACAGATACGCAGTATTTT. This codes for CASRPLSSTDTQYF.

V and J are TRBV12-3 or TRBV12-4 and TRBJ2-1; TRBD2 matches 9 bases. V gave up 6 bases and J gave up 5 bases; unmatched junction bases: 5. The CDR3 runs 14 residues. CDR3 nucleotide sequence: TGTGCCAGCAGCCGTTTAGCGGGGGACAATGAGCAGTTCTTC. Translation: CASSRLAGDNEQFF.

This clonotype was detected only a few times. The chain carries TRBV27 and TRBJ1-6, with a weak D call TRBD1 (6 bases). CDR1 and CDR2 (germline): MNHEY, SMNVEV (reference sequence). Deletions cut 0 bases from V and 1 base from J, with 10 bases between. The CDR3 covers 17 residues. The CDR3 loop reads CASSLSRRGSYNSPLHF. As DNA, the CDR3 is TGTGCCAGCAGTTTATCTAGGAGGGGGTCCTATAATTCACCCCTCCACTTT.

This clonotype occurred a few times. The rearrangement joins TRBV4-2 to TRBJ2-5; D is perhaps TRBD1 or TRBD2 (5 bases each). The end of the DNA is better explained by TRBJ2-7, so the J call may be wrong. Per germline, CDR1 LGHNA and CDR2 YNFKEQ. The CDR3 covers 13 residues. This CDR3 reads CASSYFGAYEQYF. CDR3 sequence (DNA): TGTGCCAGCAGCTACTTCGGGGCGTACGAGCAGTACTTC.

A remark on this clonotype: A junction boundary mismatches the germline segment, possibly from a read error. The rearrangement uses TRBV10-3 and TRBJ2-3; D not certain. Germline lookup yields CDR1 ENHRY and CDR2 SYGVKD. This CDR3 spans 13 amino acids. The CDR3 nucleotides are TGTGCTATCAGTGCCTCAGACACAGATACGCAGTATTTT. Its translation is CAISASDTDTQYF.

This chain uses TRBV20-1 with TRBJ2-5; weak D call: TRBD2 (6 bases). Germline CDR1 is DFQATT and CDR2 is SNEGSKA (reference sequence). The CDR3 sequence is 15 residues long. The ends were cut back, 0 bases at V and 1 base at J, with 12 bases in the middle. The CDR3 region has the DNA TGCAGTGCTAGAGATTGGTCGCGGGGCCAAGAGACCCAGTACTTC. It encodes CSARDWSRGQETQYF.